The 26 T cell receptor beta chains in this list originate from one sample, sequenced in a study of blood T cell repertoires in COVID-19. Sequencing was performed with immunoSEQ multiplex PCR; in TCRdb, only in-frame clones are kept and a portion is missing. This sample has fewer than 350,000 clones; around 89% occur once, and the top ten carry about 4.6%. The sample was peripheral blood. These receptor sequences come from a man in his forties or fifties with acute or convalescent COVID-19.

As DNA, the CDR3 is TGTGCCAGCAGCTTTAAGGGGTATGGCTACACCTTC. This gives the protein CASSFKGYGYTF. The chain uses TRBV7-2 and TRBJ1-2, with a tentative D call TRBD1 (5 bases). Trimming left V 3 bases short and J 5 bases short, with 7 bases between. The CDR3 has 12 residues. From germline, CDR1 is SGHTA and CDR2 FQGNSA.

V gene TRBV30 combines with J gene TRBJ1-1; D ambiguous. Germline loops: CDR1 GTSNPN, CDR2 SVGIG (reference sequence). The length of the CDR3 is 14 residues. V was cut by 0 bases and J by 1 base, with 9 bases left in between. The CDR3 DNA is TGTGCCTGGAGTGTACGCGCAAGGAACACTGAAGCTTTCTTT. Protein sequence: CAWSVRARNTEAFF. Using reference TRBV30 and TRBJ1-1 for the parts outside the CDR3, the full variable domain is SQTIHQWPATLVQPVGSPLSLECTVEGTSNPNLYWYRQAAGRGLQLLFYSVGIGQISSEVPQNLSASRPQDRQFILSSKKLLLSDSGFYLCAWSVRARNTEAFFGQGTRLTVV.

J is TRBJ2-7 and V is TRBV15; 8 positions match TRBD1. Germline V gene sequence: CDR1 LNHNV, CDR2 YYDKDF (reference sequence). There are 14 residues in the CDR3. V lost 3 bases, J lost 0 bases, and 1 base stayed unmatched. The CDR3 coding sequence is TGTGCCACCAGCAGGGGACAGGCCTCCTACGAGCAGTACTTC. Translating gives CATSRGQASYEQYF.

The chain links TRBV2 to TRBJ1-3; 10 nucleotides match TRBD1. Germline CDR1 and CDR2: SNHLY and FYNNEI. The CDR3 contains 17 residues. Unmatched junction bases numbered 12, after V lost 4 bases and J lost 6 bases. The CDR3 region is CASSGNRQGAGVNTIYF. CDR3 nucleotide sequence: TGTGCCAGCAGTGGAAACCGACAGGGGGCTGGTGTAAACACCATATATTTT.

The CDR3 spells CASGLRQLNSGGYTF. As DNA, the CDR3 is TGTGCTAGTGGTTTGAGACAGCTAAATTCTGGGGGCTACACCTTC. The gene calls are TRBV12-5 and TRBJ1-2, with D maybe TRBD1 (5 bases). V shed 2 bases and J shed 8 bases, with 18 bases lying between them. Germline assignment: CDR1 LGHNT and CDR2 FRNRAP. The CDR3 has 15 amino acids. Full variable domain (rest looked up from reference TRBV12-5 and TRBJ1-2): DARVTQTPRHKVTEMGQEVTMRCQPILGHNTVFWYRQTMMQGLELLAYFRNRAPLDDSGMPKDRFSAEMPDATLATLKIQPSEPRDSAVYFCASGLRQLNSGGYTFGSGTRLTVV.

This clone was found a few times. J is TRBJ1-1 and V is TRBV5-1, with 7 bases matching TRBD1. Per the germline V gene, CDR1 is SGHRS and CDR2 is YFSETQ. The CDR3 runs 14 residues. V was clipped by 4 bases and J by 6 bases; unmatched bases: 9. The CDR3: CASSPYVGGPEAFF. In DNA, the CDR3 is TGCGCCAGCAGCCCCTATGTAGGGGGCCCTGAAGCTTTCTTT.

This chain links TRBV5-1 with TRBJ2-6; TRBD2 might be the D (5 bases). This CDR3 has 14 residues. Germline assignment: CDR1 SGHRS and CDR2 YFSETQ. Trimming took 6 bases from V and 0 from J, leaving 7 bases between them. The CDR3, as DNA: TGCGCCAGCAAGGGAGACTCTGGGGCCAACGTCCTGACTTTC. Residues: CASKGDSGANVLTF.

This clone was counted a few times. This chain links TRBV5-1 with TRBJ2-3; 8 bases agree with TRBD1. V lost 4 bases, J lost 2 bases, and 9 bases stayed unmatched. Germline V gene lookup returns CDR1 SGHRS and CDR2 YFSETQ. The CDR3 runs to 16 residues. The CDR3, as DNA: TGCGCCAGCAGCCCTCGGACAGGGAACCCCACAGATACGCAGTATTTT. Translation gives CASSPRTGNPTDTQYF. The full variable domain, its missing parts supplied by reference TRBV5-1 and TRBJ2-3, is KAGVTQTPRYLIKTRGQQVTLSCSPISGHRSVSWYQQTPGQGLQFLFEYFSETQRNKGNFPGRFSGRQFSNSRSEMNVSTLELGDSALYLCASSPRTGNPTDTQYFGPGTRLTVL.

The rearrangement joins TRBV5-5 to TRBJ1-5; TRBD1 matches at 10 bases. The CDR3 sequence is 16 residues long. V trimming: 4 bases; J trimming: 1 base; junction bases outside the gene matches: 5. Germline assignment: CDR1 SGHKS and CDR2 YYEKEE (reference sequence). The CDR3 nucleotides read TGTGCCAGCAGCCCGTGGACAGGGGGAAGCAATCAGCCCCAGCATTTT. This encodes CASSPWTGGSNQPQHF.

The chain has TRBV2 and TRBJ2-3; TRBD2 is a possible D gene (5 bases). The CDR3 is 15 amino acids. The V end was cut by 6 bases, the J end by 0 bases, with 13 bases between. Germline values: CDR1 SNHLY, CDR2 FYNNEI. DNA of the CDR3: TGTGCCAGCAGCCCAGACGGACTTAGCACAGATACGCAGTATTTT. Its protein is CASSPDGLSTDTQYF.

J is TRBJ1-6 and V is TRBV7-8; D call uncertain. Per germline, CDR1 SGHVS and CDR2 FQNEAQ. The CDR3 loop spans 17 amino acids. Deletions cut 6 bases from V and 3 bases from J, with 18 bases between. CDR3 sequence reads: CASSTTQIPNYNSPLHF. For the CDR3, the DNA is TGTGCCAGCAGTACTACACAAATTCCCAACTATAATTCACCCCTCCACTTT.

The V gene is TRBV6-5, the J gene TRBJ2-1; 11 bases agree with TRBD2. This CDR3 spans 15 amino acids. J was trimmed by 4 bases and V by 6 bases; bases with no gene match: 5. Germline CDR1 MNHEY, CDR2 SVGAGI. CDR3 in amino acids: CASSLSSGGYNEQFF. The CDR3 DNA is TGTGCCAGCAGCCTGTCTAGCGGGGGGTACAATGAGCAGTTCTTC.

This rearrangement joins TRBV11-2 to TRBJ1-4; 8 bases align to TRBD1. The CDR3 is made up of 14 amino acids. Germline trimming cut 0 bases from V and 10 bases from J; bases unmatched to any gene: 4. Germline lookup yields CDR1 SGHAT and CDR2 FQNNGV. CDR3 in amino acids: CASSLERDRGKLFF. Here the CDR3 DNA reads TGTGCCAGCAGCTTAGAGCGTGACAGGGGAAAACTGTTTTTT.

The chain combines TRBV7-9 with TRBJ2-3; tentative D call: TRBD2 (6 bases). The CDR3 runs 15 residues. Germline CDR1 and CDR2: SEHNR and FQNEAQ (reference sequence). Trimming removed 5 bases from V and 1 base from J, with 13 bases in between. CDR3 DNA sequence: TGTGCCAGCAGCCGCGAGAGGAGGGGCACAGATACGCAGTATTTT. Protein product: CASSRERRGTDTQYF.

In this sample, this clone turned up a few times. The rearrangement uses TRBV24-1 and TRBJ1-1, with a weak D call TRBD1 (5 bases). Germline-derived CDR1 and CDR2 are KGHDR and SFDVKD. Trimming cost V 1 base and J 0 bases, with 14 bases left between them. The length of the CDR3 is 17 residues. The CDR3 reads CATSDFHPQELNTEAFF. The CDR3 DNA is TGTGCCACCAGTGATTTTCACCCACAGGAGTTGAACACTGAAGCTTTCTTT.

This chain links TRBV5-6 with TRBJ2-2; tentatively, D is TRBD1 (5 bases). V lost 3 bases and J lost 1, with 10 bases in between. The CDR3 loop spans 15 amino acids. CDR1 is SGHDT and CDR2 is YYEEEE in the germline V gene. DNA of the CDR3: TGTGCCAGCAGCTCGTCCAGGGAGAACACCGGGGAGCTGTTTTTT. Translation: CASSSSRENTGELFF.

The CDR3 protein is CATLKRSGGSTEAFF. CDR3 DNA: TGTGCCACGCTCAAGAGGTCTGGGGGGAGCACTGAAGCTTTCTTT. The V gene is TRBV15, the J gene TRBJ1-1; D may be TRBD1 (5 bases). The CDR3 spans 15 residues. Germline lookup yields CDR1 LNHNV and CDR2 YYDKDF (reference sequence). V shed 9 bases and J shed 4 bases, with 21 bases lying between them.

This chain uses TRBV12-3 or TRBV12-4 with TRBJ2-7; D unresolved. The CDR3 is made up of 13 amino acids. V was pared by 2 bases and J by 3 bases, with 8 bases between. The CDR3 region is CASSLSQNYEQYF. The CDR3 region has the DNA TGTGCCAGCAGTTTAAGTCAGAACTACGAGCAGTACTTC.

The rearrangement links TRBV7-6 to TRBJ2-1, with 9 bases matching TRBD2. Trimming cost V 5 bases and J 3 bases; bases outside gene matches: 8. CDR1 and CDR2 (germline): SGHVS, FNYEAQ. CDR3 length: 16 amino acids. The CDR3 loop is CASSPQAGGLYNEQFF. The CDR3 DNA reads TGTGCCAGCAGCCCTCAAGCGGGGGGTCTCTACAATGAGCAGTTCTTC.

The CDR3 protein is CASSFTGSGYTF. CDR3 sequence (DNA): TGTGCCAGCAGCTTCACAGGGAGCGGCTACACCTTC. The chain uses TRBV11-2 and TRBJ1-2; the D gene is possibly TRBD1 (6 bases). Germline V gene lookup returns CDR1 SGHAT and CDR2 FQNNGV. V lost 3 bases and J lost 8, with 10 bases in between. This CDR3 has 12 residues.

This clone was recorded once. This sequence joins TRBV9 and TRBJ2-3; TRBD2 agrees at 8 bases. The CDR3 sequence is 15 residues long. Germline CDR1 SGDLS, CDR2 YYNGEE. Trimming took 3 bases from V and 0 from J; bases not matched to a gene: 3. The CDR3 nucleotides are TGTGCCAGCAGCGGACGCGGGGGGAGCACAGATACGCAGTATTTT. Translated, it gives CASSGRGGSTDTQYF.

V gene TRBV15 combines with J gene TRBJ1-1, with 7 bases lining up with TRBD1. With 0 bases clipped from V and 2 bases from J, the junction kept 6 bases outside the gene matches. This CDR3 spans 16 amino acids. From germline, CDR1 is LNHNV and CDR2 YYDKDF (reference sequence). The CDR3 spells CATSRDAGQPNTEAFF. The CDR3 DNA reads TGTGCCACCAGCAGAGATGCGGGACAGCCAAACACTGAAGCTTTCTTT. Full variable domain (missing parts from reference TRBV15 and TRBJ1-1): DAMVIQNPRYQVTQFGKPVTLSCSQTLNHNVMYWYQQKSSQAPKLLFHYYDKDFNNEADTPDNFQSRRPNTSFCFLDIRSPGLGDTAMYLCATSRDAGQPNTEAFFGQGTRLTVV.

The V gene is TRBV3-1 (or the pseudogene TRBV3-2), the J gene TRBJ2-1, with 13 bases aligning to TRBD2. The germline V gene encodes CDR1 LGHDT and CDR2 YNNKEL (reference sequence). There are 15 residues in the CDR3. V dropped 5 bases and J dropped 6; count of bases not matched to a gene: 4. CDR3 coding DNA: TGTGCCAGCAGCGGACTAGCGGGGGAGTCCAATGAGCAGTTCTTC. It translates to CASSGLAGESNEQFF.

CDR3 in amino acids: CASSLDPRTGTTTSYEQYF. The DNA of the CDR3 is TGTGCCAGCAGCTTAGACCCCAGGACAGGAACTACCACCTCCTACGAGCAGTACTTC. The chain employs TRBV7-9 and TRBJ2-7; 7 positions agree with TRBD1. Trimming cost V 1 base and J 0 bases; bases outside gene matches: 15. CDR1 and CDR2 from the germline V gene are SEHNR and FQNEAQ (reference sequence). The length of the CDR3 is 19 residues.

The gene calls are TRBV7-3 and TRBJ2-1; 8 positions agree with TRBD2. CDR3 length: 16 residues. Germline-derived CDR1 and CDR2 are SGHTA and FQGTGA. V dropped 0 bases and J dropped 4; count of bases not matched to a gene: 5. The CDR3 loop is CASSLTRGGPYNEQFF. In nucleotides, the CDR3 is TGTGCCAGCAGCTTAACTCGCGGGGGGCCATACAATGAGCAGTTCTTC.

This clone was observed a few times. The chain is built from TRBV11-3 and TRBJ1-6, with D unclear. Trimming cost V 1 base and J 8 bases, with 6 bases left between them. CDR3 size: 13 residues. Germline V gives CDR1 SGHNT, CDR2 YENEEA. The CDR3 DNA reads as TGTGCCAGCAGCTTAGGCGGTTATTCACCCCTCCACTTT. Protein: CASSLGGYSPLHF.